Listed here are 5 T cell receptor beta chains from one sample, sequenced in a study of T cells after yellow fever vaccination (dated by TCRdb to between 2019 and 2020). Library construction relied on 5' RACE. The run used an Illumina HiSeq 2500. TCRdb handled the public reads itself, with Q25 trimming in fastp and clone calling in MiXCR, and kept productive beta chains. Every distinct CDR3 protein forms one entry, paired with its most common genes and DNA. The sample table lists around 530,000 distinct CDR3 sequences, about a sixth of them with a count of one. Together, the top ten hold 15% to 20% of the sample. The treatment or condition label on this specimen signifies: live attenuated yellow fever vaccine strain. This specimen was PBMCs, taken more than 4 days after the first yellow fever vaccination. These receptors all stem from a man younger than 35 who received the YFV17D yellow fever vaccine.

This clonotype was counted between two and nine times. This chain connects TRBV7-2 to TRBJ2-3; D may be TRBD1 or TRBD2 (5 bases each). V lost 1 base and J lost 6, with 20 bases in between. Per germline, CDR1 SGHTA and CDR2 FQGNSA. There are 17 residues in the CDR3. CDR3 in amino acids: CASSLVVGARFWDTQYF. CDR3 nucleotides: TGTGCCAGCAGCTTAGTAGTCGGGGCTCGTTTCTGGGATACGCAGTATTTT.

This sequence joins TRBV7-3 and TRBJ2-1; 8 positions agree with TRBD2. CDR3 length: 17 amino acids. Germline values: CDR1 SGHTA, CDR2 FQGTGA. With 0 bases clipped from V and 6 bases from J, the junction kept 10 bases outside the gene matches. Written as DNA, the CDR3 is TGTGCCAGCAGCTTAACAGCTGGAGGGACTAGGGGCAATGAGCAGTTCTTC. Translating it yields CASSLTAGGTRGNEQFF.

This clonotype came up a few times. The chain couples TRBV7-2 to TRBJ1-3; D possibly corresponds to TRBD1 (5 bases). This CDR3 contains 15 residues. CDR1 is SGHTA, CDR2 FQGNSA, per germline. The V and J ends lost 1 base and 0 bases respectively, with 7 bases between them. The DNA of the CDR3 is TGTGCCAGCAGCTTAGGACAGATCTCTGGAAACACCATATATTTT. Translation: CASSLGQISGNTIYF.

The chain combines TRBV12-3 or TRBV12-4 with TRBJ2-1, with a weak D call TRBD1 (5 bases). The length of the CDR3 is 13 residues. Trimming took off 6 bases at V and 4 bases at J, with 10 bases between the two ends. The CDR3 is CASSFDSYNEQFF. In nucleotides, the CDR3 is TGTGCCAGCAGCTTTGACAGTTACAATGAGCAGTTCTTC.

The table lists this clonotype with a few counts. The chain employs TRBV7-2 and TRBJ2-2; 8 nucleotides agree with TRBD1. The CDR3 spans 16 residues. Per the germline V gene, CDR1 is SGHTA and CDR2 is FQGNSA. V shed 5 bases, J shed 1 base, and the junction held 6 bases outside the gene matches. As DNA, the CDR3 is TGTGCCAGCAGCACGGCCGGGACAGGGAACACCGGGGAGCTGTTTTTT. Translating it yields CASSTAGTGNTGELFF.